This TCR beta chain came from a study of blood T cell repertoires in COVID-19. Whole-study context: Samples came from the United States, Italy and Spain, spanning acute and convalescent COVID-19. Nucleic acid was either cDNA or gDNA, and it came from T cells, B-cell-depleted T cells, or PBMCs.

The CDR3 is 15 amino acids. CDR1 SQVTM and CDR2 ANQGSEA come from the germline V gene. V lost 6 bases to trimming and J lost 2 bases; unmatched junction nucleotides: 7. Per the original methods: The authors estimated nucleated cell counts from reference gene primer amplification. The assay was immunoSEQ multiplex PCR, and TCRdb's table has in-frame clones only and misses some. Clone size and the V and J calls come from that table; the DNA yielded D and trimming. The repertoire holds some 120,000 clones, with roughly 81% as singletons. The chain uses TRBV29-1 and TRBJ2-3; the match to TRBD1 covers 11 bases. The sequenced material came from peripheral blood. This TCR was sampled from a human donor in a cohort sampled during active COVID-19. CDR3 coding DNA: TGCAGCGTGAGGACAGGGGGCGCCCCCACAGATACGCAGTATTTT. Translating it yields CSVRTGGAPTDTQYF.